This entry describes one T cell receptor (beta chain). Its antigen is unidentified. The treatment denotes: 15 to 20 received Ad26.COV2.S at low or high dose, single or two shots; about five received placebo; per-sample allocation not given. Specimen acquisition occurred on day 63 following the initial vaccine or placebo injection. This table comes from immunoSEQ multiplex PCR, and its TCRdb copy is limited to in-frame clones, with some not included. Of 430,000 or so clones detected, 80% to 95% appear once; the ten largest clones hold 12%. The data were obtained in a study of Ad26.COV2.S vaccination and SARS-CoV-2 variants. Background on the study: COV1001, an Ad26.COV2.S trial, supplied this vaccine-arm donor.

The study's findings and limits: The analyses of TCR breadth and depth may have understated the size of total T cell responses. Participants given vaccine showed non-spike TCR breadth similar to that of placebo recipients. Participants in the vaccine arm had higher spike-specific TCR breadth; placebo recipients had lower.

V was cut by 2 bases and J by 3 bases, with 14 bases left in between. Germline V gene lookup returns CDR1 MNHEY and CDR2 SVGEGT. The CDR3 totals 15 residues. The sample here was peripheral blood, taken in a trial of Ad26.COV2.S vaccine versus placebo. The clonotype was recovered from a person between 18 and 60 years old who received the Ad26.COV2.S COVID-19 vaccine or a placebo. V usage is TRBV6-2 or TRBV6-3 and J usage is TRBJ2-7; possibly TRBD1 for D (6 bases). CDR3 in amino acids: CASSYGGQIYYEQYF. CDR3 nucleotide sequence: TGTGCCAGCAGTTACGGCGGACAGATTTACTACGAGCAGTACTTC.